This T cell receptor (beta chain) was captured in a study of cytomegalovirus exposure and HLA in healthy donors. Assay: immunoSEQ multiplex PCR; the TCRdb copy retains only in-frame clones and omits some. The sample consists of 70,000 to 75,000 clones, roughly 94% of them appearing once. Study-wide findings and caveats: For most TCR sequences rarity was the rule, although some public TCRs occurred in many donors.

The CDR3 has 14 residues. V was cut by 1 base and J by 8 bases, with 17 bases left in between. Germline CDR1 and CDR2: SQVTM and ANQGSEA. This clone was counted a single time. Its antigen is still unknown. The sequenced material came from PBMCs. This receptor was obtained from a man aged 18-30 years in good health and CMV-seropositive. This chain uses TRBV29-1 with TRBJ1-2; D might be TRBD1 (5 bases). The CDR3 nucleotides read TGCAGCGTTGAAGGATGGGGGGGGTCGGCGGGCTACACCTTC. This codes for CSVEGWGGSAGYTF. The full variable domain, in which reference TRBV29-1 and TRBJ1-2 provide the parts outside the CDR3, is SAVISQKPSRDICQRGTSLTIQCQVDSQVTMMFWYRQQPGQSLTLIATANQGSEATYESGFVIDKFPISRPNLTFSTLTVSNMSPEDSSIYLCSVEGWGGSAGYTFGSGTRLTVV.